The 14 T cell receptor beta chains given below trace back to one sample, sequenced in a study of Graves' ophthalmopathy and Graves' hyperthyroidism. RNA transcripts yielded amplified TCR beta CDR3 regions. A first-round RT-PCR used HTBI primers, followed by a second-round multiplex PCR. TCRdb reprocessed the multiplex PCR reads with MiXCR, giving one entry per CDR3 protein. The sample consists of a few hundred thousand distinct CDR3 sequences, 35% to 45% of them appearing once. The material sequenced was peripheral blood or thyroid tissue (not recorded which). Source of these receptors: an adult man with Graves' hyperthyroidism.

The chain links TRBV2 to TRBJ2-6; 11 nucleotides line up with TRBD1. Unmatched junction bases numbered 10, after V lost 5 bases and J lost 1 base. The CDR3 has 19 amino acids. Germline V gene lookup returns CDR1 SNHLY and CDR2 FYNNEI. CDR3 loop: CASSLFPGQGVSGANVLTF. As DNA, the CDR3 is TGTGCCAGCAGTTTATTTCCGGGACAGGGGGTATCTGGGGCCAACGTCCTGACTTTC. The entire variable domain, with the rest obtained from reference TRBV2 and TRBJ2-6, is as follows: EPEVTQTPSHQVTQMGQEVILRCVPISNHLYFYWYRQILGQKVEFLVSFYNNEISEKSEIFDDQFSVERPDGSNFTLKIRSTKLEDSAMYFCASSLFPGQGVSGANVLTFGAGSRLTVL.

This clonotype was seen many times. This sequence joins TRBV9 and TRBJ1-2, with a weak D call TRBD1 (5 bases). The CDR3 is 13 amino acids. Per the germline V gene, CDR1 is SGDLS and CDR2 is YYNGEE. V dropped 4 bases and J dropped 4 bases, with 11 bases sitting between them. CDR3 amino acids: CASSPGDAYGYTF. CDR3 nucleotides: TGTGCCAGCAGCCCCGGGGACGCCTATGGCTACACCTTC. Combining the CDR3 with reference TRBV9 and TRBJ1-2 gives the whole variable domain DSGVTQTPKHLITATGQRVTLRCSPRSGDLSVYWYQQSLDQGLQFLIQYYNGEERAKGNILERFSAQQFPDLHSELNLSSLELGDSALYFCASSPGDAYGYTFGSGTRLTVV.

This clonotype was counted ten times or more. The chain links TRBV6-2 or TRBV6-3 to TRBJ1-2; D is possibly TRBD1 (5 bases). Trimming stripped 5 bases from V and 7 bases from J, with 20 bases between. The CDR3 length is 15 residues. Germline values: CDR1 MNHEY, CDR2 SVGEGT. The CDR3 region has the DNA TGTGCCAGCAGTAATACCGGGACCTTGGACGGTGGCTACACCTTC. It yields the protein CASSNTGTLDGGYTF.

CDR3: CASSPQWGSETQYF. For the CDR3, the DNA is TGTGCCAGCAGCCCTCAGTGGGGCAGTGAGACCCAGTACTTC. The chain couples TRBV7-2 to TRBJ2-5, with a weak D call TRBD1 (5 bases). Germline V lookup: CDR1 SGHTA, CDR2 FQGNSA. The CDR3 length is 14 residues. The V end was cut by 5 bases, the J end by 5 bases, with 15 bases between.

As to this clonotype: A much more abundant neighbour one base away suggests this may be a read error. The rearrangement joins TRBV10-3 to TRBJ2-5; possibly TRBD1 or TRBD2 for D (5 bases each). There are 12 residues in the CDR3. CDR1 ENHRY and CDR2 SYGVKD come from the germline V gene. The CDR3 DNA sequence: TGTGCCACCGGGACGGCGGAAGAGGCCCAGTACTTC. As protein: CATGTAEEAQYF.

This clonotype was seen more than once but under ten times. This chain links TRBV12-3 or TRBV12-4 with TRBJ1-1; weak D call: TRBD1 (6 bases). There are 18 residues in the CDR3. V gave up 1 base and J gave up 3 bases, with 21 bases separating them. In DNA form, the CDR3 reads TGTGCCAGCAGTTTAGTCGGTGGGGGACGGGGGCCCCACACTGAAGCTTTCTTT. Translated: CASSLVGGGRGPHTEAFF.

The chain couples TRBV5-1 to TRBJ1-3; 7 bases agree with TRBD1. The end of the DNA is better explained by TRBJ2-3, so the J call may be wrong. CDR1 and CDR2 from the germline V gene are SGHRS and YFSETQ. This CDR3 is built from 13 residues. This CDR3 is CASSGYRGDTQYF. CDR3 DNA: TGCGCCAGCAGCGGGTACAGGGGAGATACGCAGTATTTT.

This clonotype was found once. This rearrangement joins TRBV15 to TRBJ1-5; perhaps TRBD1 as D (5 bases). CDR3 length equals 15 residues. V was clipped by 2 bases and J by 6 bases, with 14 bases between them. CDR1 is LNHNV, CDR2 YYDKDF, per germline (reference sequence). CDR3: CATSRRTGEPQPQHF. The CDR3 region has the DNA TGTGCCACCAGCAGACGAACGGGGGAACCTCAGCCCCAGCATTTT.

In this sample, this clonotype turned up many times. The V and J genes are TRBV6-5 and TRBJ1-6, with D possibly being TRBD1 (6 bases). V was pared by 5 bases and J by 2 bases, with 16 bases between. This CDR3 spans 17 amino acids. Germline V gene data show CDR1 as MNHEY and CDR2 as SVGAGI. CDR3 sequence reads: CASSPLSRGAYNSPLHF. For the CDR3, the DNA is TGTGCCAGCAGTCCCTTAAGCAGGGGTGCCTATAATTCACCCCTCCACTTT.

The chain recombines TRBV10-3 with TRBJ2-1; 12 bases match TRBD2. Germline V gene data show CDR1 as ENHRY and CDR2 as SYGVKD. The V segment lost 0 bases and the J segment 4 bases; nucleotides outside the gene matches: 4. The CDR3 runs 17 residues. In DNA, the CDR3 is TGTGCCATCAGTGAGTCGTTGGGGACTAGCGGGTACAATGAGCAGTTCTTC. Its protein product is CAISESLGTSGYNEQFF.

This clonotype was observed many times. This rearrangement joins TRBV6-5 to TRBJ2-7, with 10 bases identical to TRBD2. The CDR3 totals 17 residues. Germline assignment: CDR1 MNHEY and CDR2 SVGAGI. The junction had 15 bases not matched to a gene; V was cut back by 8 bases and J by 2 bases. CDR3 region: CASRLAGDPGGTYEQYF. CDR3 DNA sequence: TGTGCCAGCCGGCTAGCGGGAGACCCTGGGGGTACCTACGAGCAGTACTTC.

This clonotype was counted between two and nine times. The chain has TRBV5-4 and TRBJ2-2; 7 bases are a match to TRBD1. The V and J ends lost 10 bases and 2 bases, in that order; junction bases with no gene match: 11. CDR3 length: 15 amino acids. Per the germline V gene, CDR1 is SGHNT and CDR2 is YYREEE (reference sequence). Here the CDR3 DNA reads TGTGCCGGGTTAGCCGGGACAGATAACACCGGGGAGCTGTTTTTT. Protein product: CAGLAGTDNTGELFF. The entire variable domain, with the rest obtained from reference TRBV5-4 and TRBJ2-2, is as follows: ETGVTQSPTHLIKTRGQQVTLRCSSQSGHNTVSWYQQALGQGPQFIFQYYREEENGRGNFPPRFSGLQFPNYSSELNVNALELDDSALYLCAGLAGTDNTGELFFGEGSRLTVL.

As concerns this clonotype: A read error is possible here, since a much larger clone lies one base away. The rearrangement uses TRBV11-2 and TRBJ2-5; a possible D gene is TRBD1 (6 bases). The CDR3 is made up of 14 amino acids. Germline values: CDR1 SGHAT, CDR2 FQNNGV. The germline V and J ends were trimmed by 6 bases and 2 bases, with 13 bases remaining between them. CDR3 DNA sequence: TGTGCCAGCAGGCAGGGGTTTCGACAAGAGACCCAGTACTTC. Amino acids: CASRQGFRQETQYF.

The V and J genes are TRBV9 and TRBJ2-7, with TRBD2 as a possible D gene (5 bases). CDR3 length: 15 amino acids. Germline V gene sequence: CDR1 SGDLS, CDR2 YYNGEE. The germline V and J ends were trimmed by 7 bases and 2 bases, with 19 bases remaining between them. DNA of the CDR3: TGTGCCAGCCAACGTACGTCTACCGGGACCTACGAGCAGTACTTC. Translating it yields CASQRTSTGTYEQYF.